A selection of T cell receptor beta chains follows, all from one sample in a study of blood T cell repertoires in COVID-19. This table comes from immunoSEQ multiplex PCR, and its TCRdb copy is limited to in-frame clones, with some not included. The sample yields a few hundred thousand clones, approximately 85% seen once. Sequenced: peripheral blood. The receptors derive from a human donor with COVID-19, enrolled during active disease. The donor label of this sample is uncertain. The CDR3 runs from the conserved cysteine through the conserved F or W. Part of the rows lack a size; the others show once, few, many or a class for expanded clones.

CDR3	size	V
CSVDAAGGNEQYF	-	TRBV29-1
CAWIETGDSSPLHF	-	TRBV30
CASRRDPGNTIYF	once	TRBV2
CASSTGPAGELFF	once	TRBV19
CASSSFGTGVYEQYF	-	TRBV28
CSVVQRASSYEQYF	once	TRBV29-1
CASSFRPPDTQYF	-	TRBV11-2
CATSRPRDRTSGGSLYNEQFF	-	TRBV15
CSVAEGLAYEQYF	-	TRBV29-1
CASSTLAGVGETQYF	-	TRBV5-1
CASSLLGGRETQYF	few	TRBV11-2
CASSIDLRSLNTEAFF	-	TRBV19
CASGTGGTGQETQYF	-	TRBV19
CASSQGTGRGEQYF	-	TRBV3-1/TRBV3-2
CASGLGTTGGNTEAFF	-	TRBV12-5
CSVDSEGPDTQYF	-	TRBV29-1
CASSQGAYEQYF	-	TRBV11-2
CASSYSAGQMGGYTF	-	TRBV6-2/TRBV6-3
CAWSPKGQGYNSPLHF	-	TRBV30
CASSIRLAGVVYEQYF	-	TRBV19
CAISVGTTTYEQYF	-	TRBV10-3
CASSVTSGVTDTQYF	-	TRBV18
CASSVPNRGGTYEQYF	-	TRBV11-1
CSASPPGGLVNYGYTF	-	TRBV20-1
CASSQEKGAALQETQYF	-	TRBV4-1
CASSQSPGTDPEAFF	-	TRBV3-1/TRBV3-2
CASSQDYPATGGWLDNQPQHF	-	TRBV4-3
CASSFRGQGASGQPQHF	-	TRBV28
CASSHAWEPGGLDEQYF	-	TRBV4-2
CSVLLTDGTYGYTF	-	TRBV29-1
CASSVQGSSSGANVLTF	-	TRBV19
CASGRDGGTDTQYF	once	TRBV7-3
CASANQASGTEAFF	-	TRBV19
CATSGQGIYGYTF	-	TRBV12-3/TRBV12-4
CASSQGTIRAGNTIYF	-	TRBV4-3
CASSTAPANGPQHF	-	TRBV2
CASSEFKNTEAFF	-	TRBV2
CASLNSGNYGYTF	few	TRBV6-5
CASSRLVLEDTDTQYF	-	TRBV6-6
CASSFAGRETQYF	-	TRBV7-6
CATADSVAKNIQYF	-	TRBV28
CAWSVLLGTGGNQPQHF	once	TRBV30
CASSRGGNSNQPQHF	once	TRBV14
CAISETRSTYEQYF	-	TRBV10-3
CASSIFGGRAVSGEQFF	-	TRBV19
CASSPRTGPNYGYTF	-	TRBV7-2
CASSSGQGTTGELFF	-	TRBV5-4
CASSVGDFRAKNIQYF	once	TRBV5-6
CASSFSQGGQPQHF	-	TRBV11-2
CASSSTGITSPLHF	-	TRBV28